The 13 T cell receptor beta chains presented below share a single source sample, sequenced in a study of sequential checkpoint blockade in melanoma. Treatment here: randomized to nivolumab then ipilimumab (arm A) or the reverse (arm B). Libraries were prepared by immunoSEQ multiplex PCR; TCRdb keeps only in-frame clonotypes and omits some of them. Among about 4,000 clones listed, 15% to 20% were seen once. The input for sequencing was tumor tissue (inferred from file names), taken from a patient given nivolumab and ipilimumab in sequence. These receptors came from a human donor with melanoma.

The J gene is TRBJ1-5, the V gene TRBV19, with TRBD1 identical over 7 bases. This CDR3 has 15 residues. Germline lookup yields CDR1 LNHDA and CDR2 SQIVND (reference sequence). After removal of 7 bases from V and 5 bases from J, the junction contained 11 bases not matched to a gene. The CDR3 DNA is TGTGCCAGTACTCTAGACAGGGCCAGCGATCAGCCCCAGCATTTT. Protein: CASTLDRASDQPQHF.

The V call is TRBV5-1, the J call TRBJ2-3; 8 nucleotides agree with TRBD2. The germline V gene encodes CDR1 SGHRS and CDR2 YFSETQ. The CDR3 extends over 17 amino acids. J was trimmed by 1 base and V by 5 bases; bases with no gene match: 12. The CDR3 spells CASRYRGGIVGTDTQYF. In DNA form, the CDR3 reads TGCGCCAGCAGATATCGGGGGGGAATTGTAGGCACAGATACGCAGTATTTT.

The genes are TRBV6-8 and TRBJ2-7; 15 bases map to TRBD2. The J segment lost 2 bases and the V segment lost 7 bases, leaving 3 bases of the junction unmatched. The CDR3 sequence is 15 residues long. The germline gives CDR1 MNHGY, CDR2 SAAAGT. This chain's CDR3 is CASKRTSGGAYEQYV. As DNA, the CDR3 is TGTGCCAGCAAGAGGACTAGCGGGGGGGCCTACGAGCAGTACGTC.

The chain couples TRBV19 to TRBJ1-3; D is uncertain. The length of the CDR3 is 16 residues. V lost 3 bases, J lost 6 bases, and 18 bases lay in between. Germline V gene data show CDR1 as LNHDA and CDR2 as SQIVND (reference sequence). This chain's CDR3 is CASSITSRDLTNTIYF. The CDR3 DNA reads as TGTGCCAGTAGTATTACAAGCCGGGATTTGACAAACACCATATATTTT.

This clone was observed at least ten times. The rearrangement links TRBV11-3 to TRBJ2-1, with TRBD2 matching over 8 bases. The J segment lost 5 bases and the V segment lost 5 bases, leaving 8 bases of the junction unmatched. This CDR3 has 15 amino acids. The germline gives CDR1 SGHNT, CDR2 YENEEA. CDR3 nucleotide sequence: TGTGCCAGCAGCAGGGGACTAGGGCAGCACAATGAGCAGTTCTTC. Amino acids: CASSRGLGQHNEQFF.

The chain combines TRBV19 with TRBJ2-3; D uncertain. CDR1 is LNHDA, CDR2 SQIVND, per germline (reference sequence). The CDR3 covers 13 residues. V dropped 5 bases and J dropped 2 bases, with 8 bases sitting between them. Written as DNA, the CDR3 is TGTGCCAGTAGTTACACGATCACAGATACGCAGTATTTT. This translates into CASSYTITDTQYF.

This clone was seen at least ten times. V gene TRBV10-3 combines with J gene TRBJ1-2; tentatively, D is TRBD1 (6 bases). CDR1 is ENHRY and CDR2 is SYGVKD in the germline V gene. The V end lost 0 bases, the J end lost 5 bases, and 7 bases lay between the germline ends. CDR3 length: 13 amino acids. CDR3 coding DNA: TGTGCCATCAGTGAGTCGAGGGGGTATGGCTACACCTTC. Residues: CAISESRGYGYTF.

V usage is TRBV14 and J usage is TRBJ1-5, with TRBD1 identical over 9 bases. J was trimmed by 6 bases and V by 3 bases; bases with no gene match: 12. This CDR3 is built from 17 residues. The germline V gene encodes CDR1 SGHDN and CDR2 FVKESK. The CDR3: CASSHPRGGQGPQPQHF. CDR3 bases: TGTGCCAGCAGCCACCCGAGGGGAGGACAGGGGCCTCAGCCCCAGCATTTT.

V gene TRBV29-1 combines with J gene TRBJ2-2; D gene uncertain. V gave up 4 bases and J gave up 4 bases, with 10 bases separating them. This CDR3 spans 13 amino acids. The germline CDR1 and CDR2 sequences are SQVTM and ANQGSEA. The CDR3 loop is CSVVPGATGELFF. The CDR3 DNA is TGCAGCGTTGTGCCGGGCGCCACCGGGGAGCTGTTTTTT.

This clone was picked up many times. The CDR3 here is CATSAGLAINEQFF. The CDR3 DNA is TGTGCCACTTCGGCGGGACTAGCCATCAATGAGCAGTTCTTC. The chain is built from TRBV12-2 and TRBJ2-1; the DNA was not used to check the table's D call, TRBD2. TRBV12-2 has pseudogene status. This CDR3 is 14 amino acids long.

The chain uses TRBV6-8 and TRBJ1-5; D is undetermined. The V end was cut by 7 bases, the J end by 2 bases, with 9 bases between. CDR3 size: 13 residues. Germline V gives CDR1 MNHGY, CDR2 SAAAGT. The CDR3 region is CASMRTGNQPQHF. CDR3 nucleotide sequence: TGTGCCAGCATGCGAACGGGCAATCAGCCCCAGCATTTT.

This clone is medium-sized (0.01 to 0.1%). The genes are TRBV6-8 and TRBJ1-4; tentatively, D is TRBD1 (6 bases). V gave up 0 bases and J gave up 8 bases, with 7 bases separating them. The CDR3 length is 13 residues. In germline, CDR1 is MNHGY, CDR2 SAAAGT. CDR3 region: CASSYSGGEKLFF. The CDR3 nucleotides read TGTGCCAGCAGTTACTCGGGGGGCGAAAAACTGTTTTTT.

This clone is labeled as medium-sized. The chain carries TRBV1 and TRBJ2-1; TRBD2, as called in the table, went unchecked against the DNA. TRBV1 is tagged as a pseudogene. CDR3 size: 16 residues. As DNA, the CDR3 is TGCACCAGCAGCACCTCCGCTAGCGGGCCTAGGGATGAGCAGTTCTTC. This codes for CTSSTSASGPRDEQFF.